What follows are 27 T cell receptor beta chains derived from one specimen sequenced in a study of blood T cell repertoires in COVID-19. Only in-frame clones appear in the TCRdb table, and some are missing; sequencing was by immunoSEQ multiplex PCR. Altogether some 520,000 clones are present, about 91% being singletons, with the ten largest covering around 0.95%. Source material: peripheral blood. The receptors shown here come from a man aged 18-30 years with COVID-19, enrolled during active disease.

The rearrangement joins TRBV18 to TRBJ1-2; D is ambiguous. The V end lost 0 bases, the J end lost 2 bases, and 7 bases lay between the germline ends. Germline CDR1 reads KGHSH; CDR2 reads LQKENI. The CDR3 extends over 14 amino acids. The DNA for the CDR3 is TGTGCCAGCTCACCACCGAACAACAACTATGGCTACACCTTC. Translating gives CASSPPNNNYGYTF.

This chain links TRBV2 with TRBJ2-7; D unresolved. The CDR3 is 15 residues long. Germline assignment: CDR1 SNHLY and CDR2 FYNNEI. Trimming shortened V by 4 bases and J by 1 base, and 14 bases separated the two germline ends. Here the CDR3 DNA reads TGTGCCAGCAGTGCAGACTCACCCCCTTCCTACGAGCAGTACTTC. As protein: CASSADSPPSYEQYF.

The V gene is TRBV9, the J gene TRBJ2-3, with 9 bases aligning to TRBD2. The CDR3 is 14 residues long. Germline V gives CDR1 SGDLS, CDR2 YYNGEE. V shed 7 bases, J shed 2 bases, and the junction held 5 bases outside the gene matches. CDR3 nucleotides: TGTGCCAGCGACGGGACTAGCCCCACAGATACGCAGTATTTT. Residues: CASDGTSPTDTQYF.

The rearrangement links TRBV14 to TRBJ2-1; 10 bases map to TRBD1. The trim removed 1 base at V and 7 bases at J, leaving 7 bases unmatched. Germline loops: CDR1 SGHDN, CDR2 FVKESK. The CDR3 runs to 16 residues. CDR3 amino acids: CASSQGPGQGRNEQFF. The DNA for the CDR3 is TGTGCCAGCAGCCAAGGGCCGGGACAGGGGAGAAATGAGCAGTTCTTC.

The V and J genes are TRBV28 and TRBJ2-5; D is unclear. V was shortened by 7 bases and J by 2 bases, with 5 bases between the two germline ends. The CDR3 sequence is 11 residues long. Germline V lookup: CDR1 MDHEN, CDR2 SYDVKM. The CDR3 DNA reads TGTGCCAGCACCCAACAAGAGACCCAGTACTTC. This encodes CASTQQETQYF. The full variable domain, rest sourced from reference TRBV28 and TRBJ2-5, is DVKVTQSSRYLVKRTGEKVFLECVQDMDHENMFWYRQDPGLGLRLIYFSYDVKMKEKGDIPEGYSVSREKKERFSLILESASTNQTSMYLCASTQQETQYFGPGTRLLVL.

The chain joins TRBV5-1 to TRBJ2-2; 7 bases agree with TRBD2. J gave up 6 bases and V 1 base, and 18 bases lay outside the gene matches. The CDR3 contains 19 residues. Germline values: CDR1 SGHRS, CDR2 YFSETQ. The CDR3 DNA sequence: TGCGCCAGCAGCTTGCTCCCCCACGGAACGGGAGGAGTTGCCGGGGAGCTGTTTTTT. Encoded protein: CASSLLPHGTGGVAGELFF.

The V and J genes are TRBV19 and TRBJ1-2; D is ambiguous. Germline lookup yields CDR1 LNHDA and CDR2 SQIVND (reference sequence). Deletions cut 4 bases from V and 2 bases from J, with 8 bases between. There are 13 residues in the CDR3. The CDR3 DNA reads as TGTGCCAGTAGTAAGACAAAGAACTATGGCTACACCTTC. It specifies CASSKTKNYGYTF.

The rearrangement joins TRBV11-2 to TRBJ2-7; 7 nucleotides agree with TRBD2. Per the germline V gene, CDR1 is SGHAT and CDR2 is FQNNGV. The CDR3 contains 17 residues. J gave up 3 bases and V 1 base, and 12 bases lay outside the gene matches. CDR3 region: CASSLALVGGMDYEQYF. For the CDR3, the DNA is TGTGCCAGCAGCTTAGCCCTTGTGGGGGGGATGGACTACGAGCAGTACTTC.

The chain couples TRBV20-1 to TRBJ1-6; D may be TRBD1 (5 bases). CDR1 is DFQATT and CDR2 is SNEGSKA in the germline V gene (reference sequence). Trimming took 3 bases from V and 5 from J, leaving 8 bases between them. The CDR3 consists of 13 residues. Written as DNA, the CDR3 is TGCAGTGCTAGTGCGGACAATAATTCACCCCTCCACTTT. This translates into CSASADNNSPLHF.

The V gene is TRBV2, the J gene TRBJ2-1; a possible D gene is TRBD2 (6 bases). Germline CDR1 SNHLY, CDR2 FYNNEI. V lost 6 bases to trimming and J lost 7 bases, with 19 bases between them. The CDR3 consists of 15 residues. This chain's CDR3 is CASSPAGSTVNEQFF. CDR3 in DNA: TGTGCCAGCAGCCCCGCGGGGAGCACAGTGAATGAGCAGTTCTTC. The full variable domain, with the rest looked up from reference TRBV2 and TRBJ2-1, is EPEVTQTPSHQVTQMGQEVILRCVPISNHLYFYWYRQILGQKVEFLVSFYNNEISEKSEIFDDQFSVERPDGSNFTLKIRSTKLEDSAMYFCASSPAGSTVNEQFFGPGTRLTVL.

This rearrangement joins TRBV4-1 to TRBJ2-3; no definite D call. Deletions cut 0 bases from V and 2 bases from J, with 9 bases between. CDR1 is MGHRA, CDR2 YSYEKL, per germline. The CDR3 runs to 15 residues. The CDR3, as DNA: TGCGCCAGCAGCCAAGACATAGAGGCCACAGATACGCAGTATTTT. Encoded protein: CASSQDIEATDTQYF.

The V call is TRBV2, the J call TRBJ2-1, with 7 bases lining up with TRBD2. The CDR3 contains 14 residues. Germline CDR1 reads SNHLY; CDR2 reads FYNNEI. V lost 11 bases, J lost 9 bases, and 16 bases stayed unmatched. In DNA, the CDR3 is TGTGCCGCCGAAGTCGAGCGGGGAAGAAGTGAGCAGTTCTTC. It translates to CAAEVERGRSEQFF.

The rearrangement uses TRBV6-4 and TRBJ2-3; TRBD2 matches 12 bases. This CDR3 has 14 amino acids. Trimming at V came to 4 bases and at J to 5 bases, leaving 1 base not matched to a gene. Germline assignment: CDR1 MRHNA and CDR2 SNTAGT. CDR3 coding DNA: TGTGCCAGCAGTGGGGGACTAGCGGGAGATACGCAGTATTTT. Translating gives CASSGGLAGDTQYF.

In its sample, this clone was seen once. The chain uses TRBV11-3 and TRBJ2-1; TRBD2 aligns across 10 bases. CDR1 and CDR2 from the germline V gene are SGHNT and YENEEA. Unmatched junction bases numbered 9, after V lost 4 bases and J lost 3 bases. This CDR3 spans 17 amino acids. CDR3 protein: CASSSEAGLAVYNEQFF. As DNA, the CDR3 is TGTGCCAGCAGCTCCGAAGCTGGACTAGCGGTCTACAATGAGCAGTTCTTC.

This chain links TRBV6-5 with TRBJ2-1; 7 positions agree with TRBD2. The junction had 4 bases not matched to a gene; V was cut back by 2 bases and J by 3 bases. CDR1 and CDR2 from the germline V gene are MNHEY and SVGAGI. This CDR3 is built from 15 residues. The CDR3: CASSYGGGIYNEQFF. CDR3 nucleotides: TGTGCCAGCAGTTACGGGGGGGGAATCTACAATGAGCAGTTCTTC.

CDR3 nucleotides: TGTGCCAGCAGCGTAGGGGCGGGAGATCGTTACGAGCAGTACTTC. This gives the protein CASSVGAGDRYEQYF. The rearrangement links TRBV9 to TRBJ2-7; 7 nucleotides match TRBD2. This CDR3 comprises 15 residues. Germline loops: CDR1 SGDLS, CDR2 YYNGEE. J lost 4 bases, V lost 0 bases, and 7 bases had no gene match. Based on the CDR3 plus reference TRBV9 and TRBJ2-7, the full variable domain is DSGVTQTPKHLITATGQRVTLRCSPRSGDLSVYWYQQSLDQGLQFLIQYYNGEERAKGNILERFSAQQFPDLHSELNLSSLELGDSALYFCASSVGAGDRYEQYFGPGTRLTVT.

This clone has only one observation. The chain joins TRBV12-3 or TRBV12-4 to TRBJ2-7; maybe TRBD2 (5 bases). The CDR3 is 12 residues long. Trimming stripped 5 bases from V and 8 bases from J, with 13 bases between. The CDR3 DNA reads TGTGCCAGCAGTCCACAGAGGGCGAAGCAGTACTTC. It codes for CASSPQRAKQYF.

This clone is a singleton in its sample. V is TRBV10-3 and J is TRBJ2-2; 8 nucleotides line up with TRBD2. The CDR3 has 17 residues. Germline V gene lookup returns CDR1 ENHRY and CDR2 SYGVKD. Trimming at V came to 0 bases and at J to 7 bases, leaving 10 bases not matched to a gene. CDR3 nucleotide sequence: TGTGCCATCAGTGAGTCAAACGGGAGGGCCGTTTTCGGGGAGCTGTTTTTT. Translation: CAISESNGRAVFGELFF.

CDR3 protein: CASSLAFTYNYGYTF. The DNA of the CDR3 is TGCGCCAGCAGCTTGGCCTTCACATATAACTATGGCTACACCTTC. The chain has TRBV5-1 and TRBJ1-2; D not resolved. The CDR3 extends over 15 amino acids. Germline V lookup: CDR1 SGHRS, CDR2 YFSETQ. V was pared by 0 bases and J by 1 base, with 10 bases between. The full variable domain, with the rest looked up from reference TRBV5-1 and TRBJ1-2, is KAGVTQTPRYLIKTRGQQVTLSCSPISGHRSVSWYQQTPGQGLQFLFEYFSETQRNKGNFPGRFSGRQFSNSRSEMNVSTLELGDSALYLCASSLAFTYNYGYTFGSGTRLTVV.

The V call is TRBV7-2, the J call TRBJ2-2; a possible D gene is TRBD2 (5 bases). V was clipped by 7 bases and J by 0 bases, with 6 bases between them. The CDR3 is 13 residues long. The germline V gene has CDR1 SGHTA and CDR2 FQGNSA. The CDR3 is CASILANTGELFF. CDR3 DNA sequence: TGTGCCAGCATACTAGCGAACACCGGGGAGCTGTTTTTT.

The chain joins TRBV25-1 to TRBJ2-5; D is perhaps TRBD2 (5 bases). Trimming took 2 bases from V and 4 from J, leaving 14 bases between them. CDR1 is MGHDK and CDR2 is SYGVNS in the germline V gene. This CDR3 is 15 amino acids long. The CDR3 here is CASSEPSGTSETQYF. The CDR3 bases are TGTGCCAGCAGTGAACCCAGCGGTACTTCAGAGACCCAGTACTTC. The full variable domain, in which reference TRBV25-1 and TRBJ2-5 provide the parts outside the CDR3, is EADIYQTPRYLVIGTGKKITLECSQTMGHDKMYWYQQDPGMELHLIHYSYGVNSTEKGDLSSESTVSRIRTEHFPLTLESARPSHTSQYLCASSEPSGTSETQYFGPGTRLLVL.

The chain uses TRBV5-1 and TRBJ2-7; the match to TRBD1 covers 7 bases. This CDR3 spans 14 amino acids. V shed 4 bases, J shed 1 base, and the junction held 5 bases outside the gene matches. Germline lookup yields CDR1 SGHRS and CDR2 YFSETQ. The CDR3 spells CASSVTGDSYEQYF. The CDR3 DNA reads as TGCGCCAGCAGCGTCACAGGGGATTCCTACGAGCAGTACTTC.

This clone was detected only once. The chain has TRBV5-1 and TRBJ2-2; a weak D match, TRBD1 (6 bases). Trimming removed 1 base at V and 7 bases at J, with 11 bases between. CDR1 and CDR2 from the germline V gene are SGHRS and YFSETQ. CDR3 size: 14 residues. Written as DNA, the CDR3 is TGCGCCAGCAGCTTGCAGGGGCAGGACGGGGAGCTGTTTTTT. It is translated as CASSLQGQDGELFF.

The CDR3 protein is CASSLAGDEKLFF. The CDR3 nucleotides read TGTGCCAGCAGTTTGGCAGGGGACGAAAAACTGTTTTTT. The chain has TRBV27 and TRBJ1-4, with D maybe TRBD1 (6 bases). Germline V gives CDR1 MNHEY, CDR2 SMNVEV (reference sequence). Trimming shortened V by 3 bases and J by 8 bases, and 10 bases separated the two germline ends. CDR3 length: 13 residues.

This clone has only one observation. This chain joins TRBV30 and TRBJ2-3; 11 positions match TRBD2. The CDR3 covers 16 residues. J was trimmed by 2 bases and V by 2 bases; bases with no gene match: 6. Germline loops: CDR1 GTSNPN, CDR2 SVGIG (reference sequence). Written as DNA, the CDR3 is TGTGCCTGGAGTACCGGACTAGCGGGTATCACAGATACGCAGTATTTT. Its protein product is CAWSTGLAGITDTQYF.

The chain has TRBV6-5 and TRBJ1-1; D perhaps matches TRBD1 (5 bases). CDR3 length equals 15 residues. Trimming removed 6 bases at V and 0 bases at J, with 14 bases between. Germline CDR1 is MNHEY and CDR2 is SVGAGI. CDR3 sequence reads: CASSSIGAMNTEAFF. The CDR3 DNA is TGTGCCAGCAGCTCCATTGGGGCTATGAACACTGAAGCTTTCTTT.

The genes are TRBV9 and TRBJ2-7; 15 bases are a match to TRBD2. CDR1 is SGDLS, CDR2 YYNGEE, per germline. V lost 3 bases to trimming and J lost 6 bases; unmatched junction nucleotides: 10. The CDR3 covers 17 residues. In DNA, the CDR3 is TGTGCCAGCAGCGAAGGACTAGCGGGAGGGCCCCGTGGCGAGCAGTACTTC. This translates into CASSEGLAGGPRGEQYF.